Detailed here is one TCR beta chain. The record originates from a study of blood T cell repertoires in COVID-19. Looking at the study overall: Samples of COVID-19 (acute and convalescent) were obtained from the United States, Italy and Spain.

Measured with immunoSEQ multiplex PCR; TCRdb has only the in-frame clones, and not every one. Here the sample spans 400,000 to 500,000 clones, 86% being singletons. The germline V gene has CDR1 MNHEY and CDR2 SVGAGI. This CDR3 has 13 residues. The J segment lost 8 bases and the V segment lost 2 bases, leaving 3 bases of the junction unmatched. The gene calls are TRBV6-5 and TRBJ1-2, with 9 bases lining up with TRBD1. The clonotype originates from a woman in her 30s with active or convalescent COVID-19. The sequenced sample consisted of peripheral blood. The CDR3 protein is CASSYGQGWGYTF. CDR3 DNA sequence: TGTGCCAGCAGTTACGGACAGGGGTGGGGCTACACCTTC.